There are a few counts of the clone carrying this TCR beta chain. What it binds is unknown. This specimen comes from a study of T cell repertoires in cytomegalovirus infection. Study-wide results and caveats: Frequencies of public TCR beta families were cumulated, and this identified carriers of CMV plus the relevant HLA.

MiXCR was run by TCRdb on the reads, yielding one entry per CDR3 protein. The sample shows 45,000 to 60,000 distinct CDR3 sequences, roughly 20% of them seen only once. The ends lost 4 bases at V and 1 base at J; junction bases unmatched: 3. This CDR3 has 14 residues. Germline CDR1 reads MNHNS; CDR2 reads SASEGT. This TCR was sampled from a human donor in good health (CMV status not recorded). Some clones in this sample may be carry-over from other donors' samples. The V and J genes are TRBV6-1 and TRBJ2-5; 7 bases align to TRBD1. Specimen: CD8+ T cells from cultured PBMCs, collected from culture after CMV antigen stimulation. The CDR3 DNA sequence: TGTGCCAGCAGTGCGTGGACAGGCCAAGAGACCCAGTACTTC. Amino acids: CASSAWTGQETQYF.